Listed below are T cell receptor beta chains from one sample, sequenced in a study of T-cell memory formation after mild COVID-19. MiXCR was run by TCRdb on the 5' RACE reads, yielding one entry per CDR3 protein. The sample has some 260,000 distinct CDR3 sequences, about 15% seen once; the top ten hold 3.5%. The sample was PBMCs or a T cell subset sorted from them (not recorded which). These receptors originate from a young man who had mild COVID-19 (a few samples of this study predate the infection). Cell type and time point are not known. Each CDR3 is given with its conserved first and last residue. The D gene is left open where the match is weak. Rows give clone size only sometimes, using once, few, many, or a class for an expanded clone.

J gene: TRBJ2-2; clone size: many; D gene: .; V gene: TRBV2; CDR3 DNA: TGTGCCAGCAGTAGACAGTACACCGGGGAGCTGTTTTTT; CDR3 protein: CASSRQYTGELFF
J gene: TRBJ1-1; clone size: many; D gene: .; V gene: TRBV6-4; CDR3 DNA: TGTGCCAGCAGTTACGACGGAAACACTGAAGCTTTCTTT; CDR3 protein: CASSYDGNTEAFF
J gene: TRBJ2-7; clone size: .; D gene: .; V gene: TRBV5-1; CDR3 DNA: TGCGCCAGCAGCTTGGAGGCGCGGGCGCCCTACGAGCAGTACTTC; CDR3 protein: CASSLEARAPYEQYF
J gene: TRBJ2-1; clone size: .; D gene: .; V gene: TRBV7-8; CDR3 DNA: TGTTCCAGCAGCTACACCAATGGGAATGAGCAGTTCTTC; CDR3 protein: CSSSYTNGNEQFF
J gene: TRBJ1-6; clone size: .; D gene: TRBD1; V gene: TRBV12-5; CDR3 DNA: TGTGCTAGTGCCCGACCTGGACAGGGTTATTCACCCCTCCACTTT; CDR3 protein: CASARPGQGYSPLHF
J gene: TRBJ2-3; clone size: .; D gene: .; V gene: TRBV12-3/TRBV12-4; CDR3 DNA: TGTGCCAGCAGTTTAACGGGACCTGCAGATACGCAGTATTTT; CDR3 protein: CASSLTGPADTQYF
J gene: TRBJ1-2; clone size: few; D gene: .; V gene: TRBV4-2; CDR3 DNA: TGTGCCAGCACCTCCACAGGGTCCTATGGCTACACCTTC; CDR3 protein: CASTSTGSYGYTF
J gene: TRBJ2-5; clone size: .; D gene: .; V gene: TRBV12-5; CDR3 DNA: TGTGCTAGTGGTTTGGTAGGAGCTCAAGAGACCCAGTACTTC; CDR3 protein: CASGLVGAQETQYF
J gene: TRBJ2-5; clone size: .; D gene: TRBD2; V gene: TRBV12-3/TRBV12-4; CDR3 DNA: TGTGCCAGCAGTCCAAAACGGACTAGCGGGGGGGCGGGAGAGACCCAGTACTTC; CDR3 protein: CASSPKRTSGGAGETQYF
J gene: TRBJ2-2; clone size: few; D gene: .; V gene: TRBV19; CDR3 DNA: TGTGCCAGTAGTATGGGCACCGGGGAGCTGTTTTTT; CDR3 protein: CASSMGTGELFF
J gene: TRBJ2-7; clone size: many; D gene: .; V gene: TRBV7-2; CDR3 DNA: TGTGCCAGCAGCTCCCTCTACGAGCAGTACTTC; CDR3 protein: CASSSLYEQYF
J gene: TRBJ2-1; clone size: .; D gene: .; V gene: TRBV30; CDR3 DNA: TGTGCCTGGAGTCCGGGACTCACGAGCTCCTACAATGAGCAGTTCTTC; CDR3 protein: CAWSPGLTSSYNEQFF
J gene: TRBJ2-7; clone size: many; D gene: .; V gene: TRBV6-2/TRBV6-3; CDR3 DNA: TGTGCCAGCAGTCAACAGGGTTACGAGCAGTACTTC; CDR3 protein: CASSQQGYEQYF
J gene: TRBJ2-1; clone size: few; D gene: TRBD1; V gene: TRBV6-2/TRBV6-3; CDR3 DNA: TGTGCCAGCAGTAGCCGCGACAGGGGTGAGCAGTTCTTC; CDR3 protein: CASSSRDRGEQFF
J gene: TRBJ1-2; clone size: few; D gene: .; V gene: TRBV12-3/TRBV12-4; CDR3 DNA: TGTGCCAGCAGTTTAGCGGCCGAGAGTGGCTACACCTTC; CDR3 protein: CASSLAAESGYTF
J gene: TRBJ1-2; clone size: .; D gene: .; V gene: TRBV7-9; CDR3 DNA: TGTGCCAGCAGCCCATCAGGGGTTTATGGCTACACCTTC; CDR3 protein: CASSPSGVYGYTF
J gene: TRBJ2-7; clone size: few; D gene: .; V gene: TRBV7-9; CDR3 DNA: TGTGCCAGCAGCCTTCAGGACGAGCAGTACTTC; CDR3 protein: CASSLQDEQYF
J gene: TRBJ2-5; clone size: .; D gene: .; V gene: TRBV7-2; CDR3 DNA: TGTGCCAGCAGCTTATGGAGTCGTGAGACCCAGTACTTC; CDR3 protein: CASSLWSRETQYF
J gene: TRBJ2-7; clone size: few; D gene: .; V gene: TRBV14; CDR3 DNA: TGTGCCAGCAGCCAAGACCCCCAGGGGAAGCAGTACTTC; CDR3 protein: CASSQDPQGKQYF
J gene: TRBJ2-1; clone size: many; D gene: .; V gene: TRBV19; CDR3 DNA: TGTGCCAGTAGTATACGAGCTTGGGGGAGCTCCTACAATGAGCAGTTCTTC; CDR3 protein: CASSIRAWGSSYNEQFF
J gene: TRBJ2-3; clone size: .; D gene: TRBD1; V gene: TRBV7-8; CDR3 DNA: TGTGCCAGCAGCTCACAGGGGGTCACAGATACGCAGTATTTT; CDR3 protein: CASSSQGVTDTQYF
J gene: TRBJ1-1; clone size: few; D gene: .; V gene: TRBV18; CDR3 DNA: TGTGCCAGCTCACCGCCGGGGGGAACTGGGACTGAAGCTTTCTTT; CDR3 protein: CASSPPGGTGTEAFF
J gene: TRBJ1-1; clone size: .; D gene: .; V gene: TRBV10-2; CDR3 DNA: TGCGCCAGCAGTGAGGGTGTGGCGATCCCTGAAGCTTTCTTT; CDR3 protein: CASSEGVAIPEAFF
J gene: TRBJ2-2; clone size: few; D gene: .; V gene: TRBV4-3; CDR3 DNA: TGCGCCAGCAGCCAATCCTGGGCGGGGTCCACCGGGGAGCTGTTTTTT; CDR3 protein: CASSQSWAGSTGELFF
J gene: TRBJ1-5; clone size: .; D gene: TRBD1; V gene: TRBV5-1; CDR3 DNA: TGCGCCAGCAGCACCAACTTACAGGGGGCGCTTCTTCGGAGCAATCAGCCCCAGCATTTT; CDR3 protein: CASSTNLQGALLRSNQPQHF
J gene: TRBJ2-7; clone size: few; D gene: .; V gene: TRBV7-9; CDR3 DNA: TGTGCCAGCAGCATCAGGGGGGGCGAGCAGTACTTC; CDR3 protein: CASSIRGGEQYF
J gene: TRBJ1-2; clone size: few; D gene: TRBD1; V gene: TRBV15; CDR3 DNA: TGTGCCACCAGTTCGAGGGGGCGCGGTGGCTACACCTTC; CDR3 protein: CATSSRGRGGYTF
J gene: TRBJ2-7; clone size: few; D gene: .; V gene: TRBV10-2; CDR3 DNA: TGCGCCAGCAGACCCCAGGGGATCCACGAGCAGTACTTC; CDR3 protein: CASRPQGIHEQYF
J gene: TRBJ2-5; clone size: .; D gene: .; V gene: TRBV7-2; CDR3 DNA: TGTGCCAGCAGCCCGTCGGGGCGGGAGACCCAGTACTTC; CDR3 protein: CASSPSGRETQYF
J gene: TRBJ2-3; clone size: .; D gene: .; V gene: TRBV5-1; CDR3 DNA: TGCGCCAGCAAGTCCCTCCCGGGCTCCTCCGATACGCAGTATTTT; CDR3 protein: CASKSLPGSSDTQYF
J gene: TRBJ2-6; clone size: few; D gene: .; V gene: TRBV24-1; CDR3 DNA: TGTGCCACCAGTGATCATGAAGGGGCCAACGTCCTGACTTTC; CDR3 protein: CATSDHEGANVLTF
J gene: TRBJ2-3; clone size: few; D gene: TRBD2; V gene: TRBV7-2; CDR3 DNA: TGTGCCAGCAGCCCCCGGGGCGGGGGAGCGGTTACAGATACGCAGTATTTT; CDR3 protein: CASSPRGGGAVTDTQYF
J gene: TRBJ1-1; clone size: many; D gene: .; V gene: TRBV20-1; CDR3 DNA: TGCAGTGCTAGGGGGGACATGAACACTGAAGCTTTCTTT; CDR3 protein: CSARGDMNTEAFF
J gene: TRBJ1-5; clone size: .; D gene: .; V gene: TRBV12-3/TRBV12-4; CDR3 DNA: TGTGCCAGCAGTTTAGGGGGGAGGGGAAATCAGCCCCAGCATTTT; CDR3 protein: CASSLGGRGNQPQHF
J gene: TRBJ2-3; clone size: few; D gene: .; V gene: TRBV20-1; CDR3 DNA: TGCAGTGCGCCGCTCGAGGGGACGTGGGATACGCAGTATTTT; CDR3 protein: CSAPLEGTWDTQYF
J gene: TRBJ2-1; clone size: .; D gene: TRBD1; V gene: TRBV4-3; CDR3 DNA: TGCGCCAGCAGCCAAGGTAGGGACAGGGGATACAATGAGCAGTTCTTC; CDR3 protein: CASSQGRDRGYNEQFF
J gene: TRBJ1-3; clone size: .; D gene: .; V gene: TRBV5-1; CDR3 DNA: TGCGCCAGCAGCCCGGTCCCAGGGGTTGGAAACACCATATATTTT; CDR3 protein: CASSPVPGVGNTIYF
J gene: TRBJ1-1; clone size: .; D gene: .; V gene: TRBV7-9; CDR3 DNA: TGTGCCAGCAGCAGACACACAGGGCGAGAAGCTTTCTTT; CDR3 protein: CASSRHTGREAFF
J gene: TRBJ2-5; clone size: many; D gene: .; V gene: TRBV6-2/TRBV6-3; CDR3 DNA: TGTGCCAGCAGTCCAACGGAAGAGACCCAGTACTTC; CDR3 protein: CASSPTEETQYF
J gene: TRBJ2-5; clone size: .; D gene: .; V gene: TRBV12-3/TRBV12-4; CDR3 DNA: TGTGCCAGCAGACCGGGCCTCACGTACCAAGAGACCCAGTACTTC; CDR3 protein: CASRPGLTYQETQYF
J gene: TRBJ2-1; clone size: few; D gene: TRBD2; V gene: TRBV7-2; CDR3 DNA: TGTGCCAGCAGCTTAACTAGCGGGGGGCCTAATGAGCAGTTCTTC; CDR3 protein: CASSLTSGGPNEQFF
J gene: TRBJ1-2; clone size: many; D gene: TRBD1; V gene: TRBV7-9; CDR3 DNA: TGTGCCAGCAGTTCGACAGGGGACGGAGGCTACACCTTC; CDR3 protein: CASSSTGDGGYTF
J gene: TRBJ2-7; clone size: .; D gene: .; V gene: TRBV7-2; CDR3 DNA: TGTGCCAGCAGCTTAAACCGGGCAAAGAACAGCGAGCAGTACTTC; CDR3 protein: CASSLNRAKNSEQYF
J gene: TRBJ2-2; clone size: many; D gene: .; V gene: TRBV12-3/TRBV12-4; CDR3 DNA: TGCGCCAGCAGCTTGAGAGACACCGGGGAGCTGTTTTTT; CDR3 protein: CASSLRDTGELFF
J gene: TRBJ2-7; clone size: .; D gene: .; V gene: TRBV5-1; CDR3 DNA: TGCGCCAGCAGCTCGGGGTTTCAGGGGGGATGGCAGTACTTC; CDR3 protein: CASSSGFQGGWQYF
J gene: TRBJ1-2; clone size: few; D gene: .; V gene: TRBV27; CDR3 DNA: TGTGCCAGCGGTAAGCGGGACACTGCTGGCTACACCTTC; CDR3 protein: CASGKRDTAGYTF
J gene: TRBJ1-5; clone size: .; D gene: .; V gene: TRBV5-1; CDR3 DNA: TGCGCCAGCAGCTTGGATGGGGGGGCGAAGCCCCAGCATTTT; CDR3 protein: CASSLDGGAKPQHF
J gene: TRBJ1-6; clone size: few; D gene: .; V gene: TRBV6-2/TRBV6-3; CDR3 DNA: TGTGCCAGCAGTCGAGACAGAACACCCCTCCACTTT; CDR3 protein: CASSRDRTPLHF
J gene: TRBJ2-3; clone size: few; D gene: .; V gene: TRBV4-1; CDR3 DNA: TGCGCCAGCAGCCGCCGGACGGTCGGGGATACGCAGTATTTT; CDR3 protein: CASSRRTVGDTQYF
J gene: TRBJ1-1; clone size: few; D gene: TRBD1; V gene: TRBV29-1; CDR3 DNA: TGCAGCGTTGAAGGTCTGCAGGGGGCGCGCACTGAAGCTTTCTTT; CDR3 protein: CSVEGLQGARTEAFF
J gene: TRBJ2-5; clone size: .; D gene: TRBD2; V gene: TRBV28; CDR3 DNA: TGTGCCAGCAGTCTGGGACTAGCGACCGGCGAGACCCAGTACTTC; CDR3 protein: CASSLGLATGETQYF
J gene: TRBJ1-4; clone size: .; D gene: TRBD1; V gene: TRBV5-1; CDR3 DNA: TGCGCCAGCAGCGGGACAGCTACTTCTAATGAAAAACTGTTTTTT; CDR3 protein: CASSGTATSNEKLFF
J gene: TRBJ2-5; clone size: few; D gene: TRBD2; V gene: TRBV14; CDR3 DNA: TGTGCCAGCAGCCCTGGGACTAGGAAAGAGACCCAGTACTTC; CDR3 protein: CASSPGTRKETQYF
J gene: TRBJ2-5; clone size: few; D gene: .; V gene: TRBV29-1; CDR3 DNA: TGCAGCGTTGTGCCCGGGTACCAAGAGACCCAGTACTTC; CDR3 protein: CSVVPGYQETQYF